Included here is one T cell receptor (beta chain) sequence, with context. TCRdb independently ran MiXCR on the RT-PCR reads; one entry per CDR3 protein. The sample contains hundreds of thousands of distinct CDR3 sequences, 13% to 15% of which appear only once. The CDR3 has 24 residues. Germline assignment: CDR1 SGHRS and CDR2 YFSETQ. V trimming: 3 bases; J trimming: 7 bases; junction bases outside the gene matches: 34. This sequence joins TRBV5-1 and TRBJ2-7, with TRBD2 matching over 13 bases. The sequenced material came from memory CD4+ T cells from blood. The receptor comes from a female donor in good health, serving as a healthy control. The CDR3 DNA reads TGCGCCAGCAGCTCACAGCCGGGACAGGCTTGGACTAGCGGGAGTTCGGACGGTCGTTGGGAGCAGTACTTC. Encoded protein: CASSSQPGQAWTSGSSDGRWEQYF. Full variable domain (outside the CDR3, taken from reference TRBV5-1 and TRBJ2-7): KAGVTQTPRYLIKTRGQQVTLSCSPISGHRSVSWYQQTPGQGLQFLFEYFSETQRNKGNFPGRFSGRQFSNSRSEMNVSTLELGDSALYLCASSSQPGQAWTSGSSDGRWEQYFGPGTRLTVT.